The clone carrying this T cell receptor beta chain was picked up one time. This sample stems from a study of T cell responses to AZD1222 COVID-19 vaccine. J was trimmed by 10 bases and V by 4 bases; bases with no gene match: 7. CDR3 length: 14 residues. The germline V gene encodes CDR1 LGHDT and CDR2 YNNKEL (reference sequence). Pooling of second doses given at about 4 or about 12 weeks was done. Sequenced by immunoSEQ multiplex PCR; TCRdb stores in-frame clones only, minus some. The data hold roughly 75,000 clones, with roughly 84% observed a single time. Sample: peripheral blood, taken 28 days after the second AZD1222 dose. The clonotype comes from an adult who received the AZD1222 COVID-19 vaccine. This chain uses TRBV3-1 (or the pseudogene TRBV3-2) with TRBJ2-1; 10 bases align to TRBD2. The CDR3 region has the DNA TGTGCCAGCAGCCCCCCGGCTAGCGGGGGAGAGCAGTTCTTC. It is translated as CASSPPASGGEQFF.